The 25 T cell receptor beta chains below all came from one sample that was sequenced in a study of CD8 T cells in ankylosing spondylitis. TCRdb reprocessed the 5' RACE reads with MiXCR, giving one entry per CDR3 protein. The sample contains 150,000 to 200,000 distinct CDR3 sequences, 13% of which appear only once. Sequenced sample: blood, either unsorted or a sorted T cell fraction (not recorded which). The receptors were gathered from a female donor with ankylosing spondylitis or in good health (not recorded which).

The chain couples TRBV11-2 to TRBJ2-1, with a possible D match to TRBD1 (6 bases). The length of the CDR3 is 17 residues. The V end was cut by 5 bases, the J end by 0 bases, with 17 bases between. Germline CDR1 reads SGHAT; CDR2 reads FQNNGV. The chain's CDR3 is CASSGRGHPSSYNEQFF. In DNA form, the CDR3 reads TGTGCCAGCAGCGGACGGGGACACCCGAGCTCCTACAATGAGCAGTTCTTC.

The V and J genes are TRBV4-2 and TRBJ1-3; D is unresolved. CDR3 length: 14 residues. Germline values: CDR1 LGHNA, CDR2 YNFKEQ. V shed 4 bases and J shed 0 bases, with 7 bases lying between them. The CDR3 bases are TGTGCCAGCAGCCCCAACCGCTCTGGAAACACCATATATTTT. This sequence encodes CASSPNRSGNTIYF.

This clonotype was picked up many times. The V call is TRBV24-1, the J call TRBJ1-2; TRBD1 aligns across 8 bases. The CDR3 runs to 16 residues. Germline V CDR1 and CDR2: KGHDR, SFDVKD. V lost 7 bases to trimming and J lost 5 bases; unmatched junction nucleotides: 14. The CDR3 here is CATSGEVQGTGYGYTF. CDR3 bases: TGTGCCACCAGCGGCGAGGTTCAGGGGACAGGTTATGGCTACACCTTC.

The table lists this clonotype with many counts. The V and J genes are TRBV7-2 and TRBJ2-1; the D gene is possibly TRBD1 (6 bases). The CDR3 runs to 12 residues. Trimming left V 6 bases short and J 7 bases short, with 10 bases between. Looked up from germline, CDR1 is SGHTA and CDR2 is FQGNSA. The CDR3 coding sequence is TGTGCCAGCAGTCCGGACAGAAATGAGCAGTTCTTC. Translated: CASSPDRNEQFF.

This clonotype was recorded many times. This chain uses TRBV24-1 with TRBJ1-3, with D unresolved. Per germline, CDR1 KGHDR and CDR2 SFDVKD. Trimming removed 10 bases at V and 0 bases at J, with 9 bases between. The length of the CDR3 is 13 residues. CDR3 region: CATNRDSGNTIYF. The DNA for the CDR3 is TGTGCCACAAACAGAGACTCTGGAAACACCATATATTTT.

This clonotype was picked up many times. The chain employs TRBV7-3 and TRBJ2-1; 9 nucleotides line up with TRBD2. Trimming at V came to 4 bases and at J to 6 bases, leaving 10 bases not matched to a gene. The CDR3 is 16 residues long. Germline V gene data show CDR1 as SGHTA and CDR2 as FQGTGA. Here the CDR3 reads CASSSFRTSALNEQFF. The CDR3 coding sequence is TGTGCCAGCAGCTCCTTTAGGACTAGCGCCCTCAATGAGCAGTTCTTC.

A remark on this clonotype: Being one base from a much bigger clone, this may be a read error. The chain recombines TRBV28 with TRBJ1-5, with a weak D call TRBD1 (5 bases). CDR3 size: 13 residues. The V gene's germline CDR1 is MDHEN and CDR2 SYDVKM. The CDR3 DNA sequence: TGTGCCAGCAGTTGGGGGGAAAATCAGCCCCATCATTTT. It specifies CASSWGENQPHHF.

The chain employs TRBV5-5 and TRBJ1-4; D gene unclear. The CDR3 sequence is 14 residues long. Trimming cost V 0 bases and J 8 bases, with 11 bases left between them. From germline, CDR1 is SGHKS and CDR2 YYEKEE (reference sequence). The chain's CDR3 is CASSLDGVEEKLFF. CDR3 bases: TGTGCCAGCAGCTTGGACGGTGTCGAAGAAAAACTGTTTTTT.

This clonotype was observed at least ten times. The V gene is TRBV9, the J gene TRBJ1-1; possible D gene TRBD1, 6 bases. Germline CDR1 and CDR2: SGDLS and YYNGEE. The V and J ends lost 0 bases and 3 bases respectively, with 9 bases between them. This CDR3 contains 14 residues. The CDR3 nucleotides are TGTGCCAGCAGCGTAGAACAGGGTGACACTGAAGCTTTCTTT. Amino acids: CASSVEQGDTEAFF.

Concerning this clonotype: This sequence may be a read error, since a much larger clone differs from it by one base. In this CDR3 the conserved last residue, phenylalanine or tryptophan, is missing, so a read error is likely. The chain uses TRBV27 and TRBJ1-3, with D possibly matching TRBD1 (5 bases). Trimming cost V 5 bases and J 0 bases, with 14 bases left between them. Germline loops: CDR1 MNHEY, CDR2 SMNVEV (reference sequence). The CDR3 runs to 16 residues. The CDR3 DNA sequence: TGTGCCAGCAGTCCTAGCTCGGGGGTCTCTGGAAACACCATATATCTT. Translation gives CASSPSSGVSGNTIYL.

This clonotype was picked up many times. J is TRBJ2-5 and V is TRBV20-1, with D unresolved. V lost 2 bases to trimming and J lost 4 bases, with 8 bases between them. This CDR3 contains 12 residues. Germline assignment: CDR1 DFQATT and CDR2 SNEGSKA (reference sequence). For the CDR3, the DNA is TGCAGTGCTAGACAACTGACAGAGACCCAGTACTTC. Residues: CSARQLTETQYF.

This clonotype was detected many times. The chain carries TRBV29-1 and TRBJ2-2; tentative D call: TRBD1 (5 bases). The germline gives CDR1 SQVTM, CDR2 ANQGSEA. V was shortened by 6 bases and J by 0 bases, with 17 bases between the two germline ends. CDR3 length: 16 amino acids. The CDR3 here is CSVTDVGATNTGELFF. CDR3 DNA sequence: TGCAGCGTGACGGACGTTGGGGCAACGAACACCGGGGAGCTGTTTTTT.

This clonotype was counted many times. This chain links TRBV5-5 with TRBJ1-1, with a possible D match to TRBD1 (6 bases). The CDR3 totals 12 residues. Per germline, CDR1 SGHKS and CDR2 YYEKEE (reference sequence). Trimming cost V 5 bases and J 9 bases, with 14 bases left between them. CDR3 DNA: TGTGCCAGCAGTGGGGGCGGCAGACAAGCTTTCTTT. Its translation is CASSGGGRQAFF.

Points on this clonotype: A much more abundant neighbour one base away suggests this may be a read error. The V call is TRBV20-1, the J call TRBJ2-3, with D perhaps TRBD2 (6 bases). Germline loops: CDR1 DFQATT, CDR2 SNEGSKA (reference sequence). The CDR3 consists of 18 residues. For the CDR3, the DNA is TGCAGTACTAGCCCTCCTCGGTGGGGGATCTCTAGCACAGATACGCAGTATTTT. Encoded protein: CSTSPPRWGISSTDTQYF.

This chain joins TRBV6-1 and TRBJ2-3; TRBD2 matches 12 bases. The junction had 2 bases not matched to a gene; V was cut back by 6 bases and J by 4 bases. The CDR3 extends over 14 amino acids. Germline V gene lookup returns CDR1 MNHNS and CDR2 SASEGT. The CDR3 bases are TGTGCCAGCAGACCTAGCGGGGGGGCAGATACGCAGTATTTT. It codes for CASRPSGGADTQYF.

On this clonotype itself: A much larger clone differs by one base, so this may be a read error. This chain joins TRBV18 and TRBJ2-7; no reliable D call. Germline-derived CDR1 and CDR2 are KGHSH and LQKENI. CDR3 length: 11 amino acids. The CDR3 sequence is CASPPSDEQYF. In DNA form, the CDR3 reads TGTGCCAGCCCACCAAGTGACGAGCAGTACTTC.

This clonotype was counted many times. The chain joins TRBV3-1 to TRBJ2-1, with D possibly matching TRBD2 (6 bases). Germline-derived CDR1 and CDR2 are LGHDT and YNNKEL (reference sequence). The length of the CDR3 is 14 residues. Trimming pared 0 bases from V and 14 bases from J, leaving 17 bases between. CDR3 nucleotides: TGTGCCAGCAGCCAAGATCCGGCAGCGGGTCGCGAGTTCTTC. Translation gives CASSQDPAAGREFF.

At least ten counts were recorded for this clonotype. The CDR3 loop is CASSHRGLAKNIQYF. DNA of the CDR3: TGTGCCAGCAGCCACAGAGGACTAGCCAAAAACATTCAGTACTTC. This rearrangement joins TRBV12-3 or TRBV12-4 to TRBJ2-4, with D perhaps TRBD2 (5 bases). V was trimmed by 6 bases and J by 0 bases, leaving 12 bases between them. This CDR3 contains 15 residues.

The chain employs TRBV12-3 or TRBV12-4 and TRBJ2-7; D remains ambiguous. Trimming cost V 6 bases and J 0 bases, with 15 bases left between them. The CDR3 contains 15 residues. The CDR3 region has the DNA TGTGCCAGCAGGCCCCACGGCGTCGGCTCCTACGAGCAGTACTTC. Translated, it gives CASRPHGVGSYEQYF.

This clonotype showed up many times. The genes are TRBV21-1 and TRBJ1-5. TRBV21-1 is described as a pseudogene. The CDR3 has 16 amino acids. The CDR3 loop reads CASSKRLGRSNQPQHF. The CDR3 DNA follows: TGTGCCAGCAGCAAAAGATTAGGCCGAAGCAATCAGCCCCAGCATTTT.

The chain links TRBV18 to TRBJ2-7; tentatively, D is TRBD1 (5 bases). From germline, CDR1 is KGHSH and CDR2 LQKENI. The length of the CDR3 is 11 residues. Trimming removed 8 bases at V and 5 bases at J, with 10 bases between. CDR3 region: CASARVHEQYF. The DNA for the CDR3 is TGTGCCAGCGCCAGGGTTCACGAGCAGTACTTC.

This clonotype was seen at least ten times. The CDR3 region is CSARGAGLNTDTQYF. As DNA, the CDR3 is TGCAGTGCGAGGGGGGCCGGTTTGAACACAGATACGCAGTATTTT. This sequence joins TRBV20-1 and TRBJ2-3; D may correspond to TRBD1 or TRBD2 (6 bases each). Germline V gives CDR1 DFQATT, CDR2 SNEGSKA (reference sequence). The CDR3 is 15 residues long. Trimming took 6 bases from V and 2 from J, leaving 18 bases between them.

This clonotype has a count of ten or more. J is TRBJ1-4 and V is TRBV7-9, with D tentatively TRBD1 (6 bases). From germline, CDR1 is SEHNR and CDR2 FQNEAQ (reference sequence). V was cut by 5 bases and J by 7 bases, with 17 bases left in between. The CDR3 consists of 15 residues. CDR3: CASSPPGRGGEKLFF. CDR3 coding DNA: TGTGCCAGCAGCCCCCCGGGCAGGGGAGGTGAAAAACTGTTTTTT.

This clonotype was counted ten times or more. The CDR3 is CASSLTGAFQPQHF. DNA of the CDR3: TGTGCCAGCAGTTTGACAGGGGCCTTTCAGCCCCAGCATTTT. This sequence joins TRBV12-3 or TRBV12-4 and TRBJ1-5; 8 positions agree with TRBD1. V dropped 3 bases and J dropped 6; count of bases not matched to a gene: 4. The CDR3 is made up of 14 amino acids.

The sample holds a few counts of this clonotype. The genes are TRBV2 and TRBJ2-3; D may correspond to TRBD1 or TRBD2 (5 bases each). The CDR3 runs to 16 residues. Trimming took 5 bases from V and 2 from J, leaving 17 bases between them. Germline lookup yields CDR1 SNHLY and CDR2 FYNNEI. The CDR3 reads CASSNRGPRNTDTQYF. Written as DNA, the CDR3 is TGTGCCAGCAGTAATAGGGGACCTAGAAACACAGATACGCAGTATTTT. The variable domain in full, with the rest retrieved from reference TRBV2 and TRBJ2-3, is EPEVTQTPSHQVTQMGQEVILRCVPISNHLYFYWYRQILGQKVEFLVSFYNNEISEKSEIFDDQFSVERPDGSNFTLKIRSTKLEDSAMYFCASSNRGPRNTDTQYFGPGTRLTVL.